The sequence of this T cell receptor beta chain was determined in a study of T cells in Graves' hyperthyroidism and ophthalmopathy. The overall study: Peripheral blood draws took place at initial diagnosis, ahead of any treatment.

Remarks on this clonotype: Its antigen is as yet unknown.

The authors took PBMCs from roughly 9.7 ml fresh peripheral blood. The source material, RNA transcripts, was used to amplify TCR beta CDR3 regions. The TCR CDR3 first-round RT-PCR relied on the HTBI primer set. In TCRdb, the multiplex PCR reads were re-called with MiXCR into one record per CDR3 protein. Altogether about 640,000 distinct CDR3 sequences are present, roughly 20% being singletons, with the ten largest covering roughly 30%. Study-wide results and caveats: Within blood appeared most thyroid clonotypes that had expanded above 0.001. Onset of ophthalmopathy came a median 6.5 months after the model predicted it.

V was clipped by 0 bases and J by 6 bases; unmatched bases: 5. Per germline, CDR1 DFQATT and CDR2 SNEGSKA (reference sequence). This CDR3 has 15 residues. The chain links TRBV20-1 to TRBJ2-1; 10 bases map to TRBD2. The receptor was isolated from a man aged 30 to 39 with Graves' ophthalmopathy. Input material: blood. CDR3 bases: TGCAGTGCTAGAGATTCTAGCGGGAGTGTCAATGAGCAGTTCTTC. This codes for CSARDSSGSVNEQFF.